This TCR beta chain is drawn from a study of blood T cell repertoires in COVID-19. Study-level information: Collection of acute and convalescent COVID-19 samples took place in the United States, Italy and Spain.

Profiled with immunoSEQ multiplex PCR; TCRdb holds only in-frame clones, not every one. Of 410,000 or so clones listed, 75% to 90% are singletons. The CDR3 runs 17 residues. Germline V lookup: CDR1 SEHNR, CDR2 FQNEAQ (reference sequence). Between the trimmed V and J ends, which lost 3 bases and 0 bases, there was a span of 15 bases. This chain uses TRBV7-9 with TRBJ2-1; weak D call: TRBD2 (6 bases). The sample consisted of peripheral blood. The receptor was derived from a woman between 35 and 50 years old with COVID-19, enrolled during active disease. Here the CDR3 DNA reads TGTGCCAGCAGCTTCGGGGGTACGCTTTTCTCCTACAATGAGCAGTTCTTC. Its translation is CASSFGGTLFSYNEQFF.